One sample yielded the 30 T cell receptor beta chains listed below, sequenced in a study of T cells in women clearing cervical HPV infection. Here immunoSEQ multiplex PCR was the method, and the copy in TCRdb shows in-frame clones only, minus some. Here the sample table reports about 23,000 clones. Input material: blood buffy coat. These receptor sequences come from a woman between 18 and 69 years old with a cervical HPV16 infection that either progressed to CIN3+ or cleared (not recorded which).

On this clone: The CDR3 end falls 3 residues outside the read, so it is completed with the germline J gene. The chain is built from TRBV2 and TRBJ2-7; D is perhaps TRBD2 (6 bases). Germline CDR1 SNHLY, CDR2 FYNNEI. Trimming pared 7 bases from V and 1 base from J, leaving 14 bases between. This CDR3 comprises 14 residues. CDR3 residues: CASNPGDSSYEQYF. The CDR3 DNA, read in part, is TGTGCCAGCAACCCGGGGGACTCTTCCTACGAG.

Concerning this clone itself: Read data end 3 residues before the CDR3 end; the end is taken from the germline J gene. The V and J genes are TRBV10-3 and TRBJ2-1, with D possibly being TRBD1 (6 bases). V was pared by 2 bases and J by 6 bases, with 23 bases between. The germline V gene encodes CDR1 ENHRY and CDR2 SYGVKD. This CDR3 comprises 18 residues. The sequenced part of the CDR3 DNA is TGTGCCATCAGTGAGCGTTTATCATCAGGGACATCGTCCAATGAG. This sequence encodes CAISERLSSGTSSNE. In full, the CDR3 is CAISERLSSGTSSNEQFF.

For this clone: The read ends 3 residues early relative to the CDR3; the germline J gene fills the gap. The V and J genes are TRBV4-1 and TRBJ2-2; TRBD2 aligns across 7 bases. Trimming at V came to 2 bases and at J to 1 base, leaving 7 bases not matched to a gene. The germline gives CDR1 MGHRA, CDR2 YSYEKL. This CDR3 spans 17 amino acids. Incomplete CDR3 DNA: TGCGCCAGCAGCCAAAAGTCTAGCGGAATGAACACCGGGGAG. Protein product: CASSQKSSGMNTGE. The full CDR3 sequence reads CASSQKSSGMNTGELFF.

As regards this clone: The read comes to an end 3 residues before the CDR3 does, leaving the germline J gene to fill in the end. This sequence joins TRBV18 and TRBJ2-7; possible D gene TRBD2, 5 bases. From germline, CDR1 is KGHSH and CDR2 LQKENI. V was trimmed by 2 bases and J by 1 base, leaving 9 bases between them. The CDR3 runs 14 residues. The CDR3 reads CASSPETTSYEQYF. The CDR3 bases that were read are TGTGCCAGCTCACCAGAGACTACTTCCTACGAG.

In the case of this clone: Read coverage stops 3 residues before the CDR3 terminus; the germline J gene supplies the remainder. This chain links TRBV5-1 with TRBJ2-5; possible D gene TRBD1, 6 bases. The CDR3 sequence is 14 residues long. The V gene's germline CDR1 is SGHRS and CDR2 YFSETQ. The V end lost 0 bases, the J end lost 5 bases, and 11 bases lay between the germline ends. CDR3 protein: CASSLEGGPETQYF. The CDR3 DNA, read in part, is TGCGCCAGCAGCTTGGAAGGGGGTCCGGAGACC.

For this clone: The read halts 3 residues ahead of the CDR3 end, with the missing end drawn from the germline J gene. The gene calls are TRBV11-2 and TRBJ1-2; TRBD1 is a possible D gene (6 bases). This CDR3 has 15 amino acids. CDR1 is SGHAT, CDR2 FQNNGV, per germline. Trimming shortened V by 5 bases and J by 5 bases, and 18 bases separated the two germline ends. The CDR3 bases that were read are TGTGCCAGCAGCCCCACGGGACACTGGATATATGGC. As protein: CASSPTGHWIYG. The whole CDR3 is CASSPTGHWIYGYTF.

Turning to this clone: The sequenced fragment ends 3 residues before the CDR3 boundary, so the rest is inferred from the germline J gene. V usage is TRBV30 and J usage is TRBJ1-1; tentative D call: TRBD1 (6 bases). The CDR3 spans 15 residues. V dropped 4 bases and J dropped 6 bases, with 21 bases sitting between them. The V gene's germline CDR1 is GTSNPN and CDR2 SVGIG (reference sequence). CDR3 DNA, as far as it was read: TGTGCCTGGATCGCCTTGGGACATTCGGGTCCTGAA. Translation: CAWIALGHSGPE. Given in full, the CDR3 is CAWIALGHSGPEAFF. The full variable domain, rest sourced from reference TRBV30 and TRBJ1-1, is SQTIHQWPATLVQPVGSPLSLECTVEGTSNPNLYWYRQAAGRGLQLLFYSVGIGQISSEVPQNLSASRPQDRQFILSSKKLLLSDSGFYLCAWIALGHSGPEAFFGQGTRLTVV.

Comments on this clone: From the germline J gene comes the end of the CDR3, since the read stops 3 residues before it. V gene TRBV2 combines with J gene TRBJ2-5; TRBD2 matches at 12 bases. CDR3 size: 15 residues. The V segment lost 3 bases and the J segment 5 bases; nucleotides outside the gene matches: 4. Germline CDR1 SNHLY, CDR2 FYNNEI. CDR3 region: CASSETSGGGETQYF. Incomplete CDR3 DNA: TGTGCCAGCAGTGAGACTAGCGGGGGTGGGGAGACC.

Worth noting for this clone: The CDR3 is cut off 3 residues early in the read; its end comes from the germline J gene. This chain uses TRBV19 with TRBJ2-2, with D possibly TRBD1 on 5 matching bases. This CDR3 contains 14 residues. Between the trimmed V and J ends, which lost 3 bases and 3 bases, there was a span of 8 bases. The germline V gene has CDR1 LNHDA and CDR2 SQIVND (reference sequence). CDR3 protein: CASSIWGDTGELFF. CDR3 bases read: TGTGCCAGTAGTATCTGGGGCGACACCGGGGAG. Together with reference TRBV19 and TRBJ2-2, the CDR3 gives the full variable domain: DGGITQSPKYLFRKEGQNVTLSCEQNLNHDAMYWYRQDPGQGLRLIYYSQIVNDFQKGDIAEGYSVSREKKESFPLTVTSAQKNPTAFYLCASSIWGDTGELFFGEGSRLTVL.

Comments on this clone: The observed sequence ends 3 residues before the CDR3 terminus, with the missing tail filled in from the germline J gene. The chain links TRBV7-2 to TRBJ1-6, with 8 bases aligning to TRBD1. The CDR3 is made up of 15 amino acids. CDR1 and CDR2 (germline): SGHTA, FQGNSA. Trimming cost V 4 bases and J 9 bases; bases outside gene matches: 8. CDR3 DNA (partial): TGTGCCAGCAGCTCAGTCGACAGGGGACGTTCACCC. It yields the protein CASSSVDRGRSP. The whole CDR3 reads CASSSVDRGRSPLHF.

Here the CDR3 reads CASSQEGREQFF. Incomplete CDR3 DNA: TGTGCCAGCAGCCAGGAGGGCCGTGAG. The V gene is TRBV7-9, the J gene TRBJ2-1; TRBD2 is a possible D gene (6 bases). Read coverage stops 3 residues before the CDR3 terminus; the germline J gene supplies the remainder. The CDR3 covers 12 residues. V lost 5 bases, J lost 9 bases, and 11 bases lay in between. CDR1 is SEHNR, CDR2 FQNEAQ, per germline (reference sequence).

As regards this clone: The read comes to an end 3 residues before the CDR3 does, leaving the germline J gene to fill in the end. This chain uses TRBV7-9 with TRBJ1-4; TRBD1 matches 8 bases. Germline V gene sequence: CDR1 SEHNR, CDR2 FQNEAQ (reference sequence). The V segment lost 5 bases and the J segment 3 bases; nucleotides outside the gene matches: 5. CDR3 length: 15 residues. The chain's CDR3 is CASSPGQGPNEKLFF. The DNA read from the CDR3 is TGTGCCAGCAGCCCAGGACAGGGCCCTAATGAAAAA.

Notes on this clone: The sequence runs out 3 residues before the end of the CDR3; the remainder is reconstructed from the germline J gene. V usage is TRBV19 and J usage is TRBJ2-7; D possibly corresponds to TRBD1 (6 bases). CDR1 and CDR2 (germline): LNHDA, SQIVND (reference sequence). CDR3 size: 16 residues. V shed 5 bases and J shed 6 bases, with 23 bases lying between them. CDR3 DNA, as far as it was read: TGTGCCAGTAGTCCTATTTCTGGGGACACCCTTGTCGAG. Translation gives CASSPISGDTLVE. The whole CDR3 is CASSPISGDTLVEQYF.

Concerning this clone: The CDR3 extends 3 residues past the end of the read, so its final part is completed from the germline J gene. The chain recombines TRBV2 with TRBJ2-5; tentatively, D is TRBD1 (6 bases). This CDR3 spans 14 amino acids. Trimming took 5 bases from V and 3 from J, leaving 13 bases between them. Per germline, CDR1 SNHLY and CDR2 FYNNEI. CDR3 in amino acids: CASSPRTAEETQYF. CDR3 DNA (partial): TGTGCCAGCAGTCCCAGGACAGCCGAAGAGACC.

As to this clone: The missing CDR3 end, 3 residues past where the read stops, is filled in from the germline J gene. The genes are TRBV5-1 and TRBJ1-4; 9 bases fit TRBD1. CDR1 is SGHRS and CDR2 is YFSETQ in the germline V gene. The CDR3 is made up of 15 amino acids. With 4 bases clipped from V and 7 bases from J, the junction kept 8 bases outside the gene matches. The CDR3 DNA, read in part, is TGCGCCAGCAGCACCGCGGACAGGGGAACTGAAAAA. Encoded protein: CASSTADRGTEK. The CDR3 as a whole reads CASSTADRGTEKLFF.

Concerning this clone itself: The read ends 3 residues shy of where the CDR3 ends; the end is completed using the germline J gene. V usage is TRBV7-9 and J usage is TRBJ2-7; TRBD1 agrees at 12 bases. This CDR3 is built from 15 residues. The V gene end was trimmed by 4 bases and the J gene end by 3 bases; junction bases not matched to a gene: 4. Germline V gives CDR1 SEHNR, CDR2 FQNEAQ (reference sequence). The CDR3 is CASSSGTGGRYEQYF. The part of the CDR3 DNA that was read is TGTGCCAGCAGCTCTGGGACAGGGGGCCGCTACGAG.

Notes on this clone: The read finishes 3 residues shy of the CDR3 end, and the germline J gene is used to complete it. V is TRBV7-3 and J is TRBJ2-3; 10 positions agree with TRBD2. Germline V gives CDR1 SGHTA, CDR2 FQGTGA. The CDR3 sequence is 15 residues long. With V trimmed by 5 bases and J by 1 base, 3 bases remained unmatched. This CDR3 reads CASSAGTSGTDTQYF. The sequenced part of the CDR3 DNA is TGTGCCAGCAGCGCCGGGACTAGCGGCACAGATACG.

On this clone itself: The junction shows a germline mismatch at one end, possibly a read error. The CDR3 goes on 3 residues after the read ends, and that part is filled in from the germline J gene. The chain carries TRBV4-2 and TRBJ2-3; 9 nucleotides align to TRBD1. The germline V gene encodes CDR1 LGHNA and CDR2 YNFKEQ. This CDR3 has 15 residues. The CDR3 bases that were read are TGCGCCAGCAGCCACCAGACAGGGGGTCCAGATACG. As protein: CASSHQTGGPDT. The complete CDR3 sequence is CASSHQTGGPDTQYF.

In regard to this clone: With the read ending 3 residues before the CDR3 end, the germline J gene is used to fill in that end. The chain uses TRBV19 and TRBJ1-1; a possible D gene is TRBD1 (5 bases). Trimming pared 7 bases from V and 1 base from J, leaving 13 bases between. Germline V gene data show CDR1 as LNHDA and CDR2 as SQIVND (reference sequence). The CDR3 totals 14 residues. CDR3 sequence: CASKIIQGNTEAFF. Incomplete CDR3 DNA: TGTGCCAGTAAGATAATCCAGGGGAACACTGAA.

For this clone: The CDR3 goes on 3 residues after the read ends, and that part is filled in from the germline J gene. The V gene is TRBV7-3, the J gene TRBJ2-1; D is uncertain. The CDR3 covers 15 residues. Germline V gene sequence: CDR1 SGHTA, CDR2 FQGTGA. Trimming took 5 bases from V and 3 from J, leaving 14 bases between them. This chain's CDR3 is CASSLESHLYNEQFF. The sequenced CDR3 bases are TGTGCCAGCAGCCTTGAAAGCCATCTCTACAATGAG.

As regards this clone: The read terminates 3 residues before the CDR3 end, so the remaining end is supplied by the germline J gene. This chain joins TRBV30 and TRBJ1-2; a weak D match, TRBD1 (5 bases). In germline, CDR1 is GTSNPN, CDR2 SVGIG (reference sequence). The CDR3 length is 12 residues. Incomplete CDR3 DNA: TGTGCCTGGAGTGTAAGCAGGGAGGGC. Protein product: CAWSVSREG. The entire CDR3 is CAWSVSREGYTF. The variable domain in full, completed from reference TRBV30 and TRBJ1-2, reads SQTIHQWPATLVQPVGSPLSLECTVEGTSNPNLYWYRQAAGRGLQLLFYSVGIGQISSEVPQNLSASRPQDRQFILSSKKLLLSDSGFYLCAWSVSREGYTFGSGTRLTVV.

On this clone itself: The read falls 3 residues short of the CDR3 end, and the missing part is taken from the germline J gene. The chain joins TRBV7-2 to TRBJ2-5; 10 nucleotides match TRBD2. CDR1 is SGHTA and CDR2 is FQGNSA in the germline V gene. The CDR3 has 14 residues. The CDR3 protein is CASSSSTSGETQYF. CDR3 bases read: TGTGCCAGCAGCTCCTCCACTAGCGGGGAAACC.

Regarding this clone: The read ends 3 residues shy of where the CDR3 ends; the end is completed using the germline J gene. The chain couples TRBV18 to TRBJ1-2; possibly TRBD1 for D (6 bases). The germline V gene has CDR1 KGHSH and CDR2 LQKENI. This CDR3 region has 14 residues. The CDR3 reads CASSPRQVNYDYTF. Incomplete CDR3 DNA: TGTGCCAGCTCACCACGACAGGTGAACTACGAC.

With regard to this clone: The CDR3 extends 3 residues past the end of the read, so its final part is completed from the germline J gene. The J gene is TRBJ2-1, the V gene TRBV19; possibly TRBD1 for D (6 bases). CDR1 and CDR2 from the germline V gene are LNHDA and SQIVND (reference sequence). V lost 3 bases, J lost 6 bases, and 15 bases lay in between. There are 15 residues in the CDR3. CDR3 bases read: TGTGCCAGTAGTATGGGGGCCCCCCGGGTCAATGAG. This gives the protein CASSMGAPRVNE. In full, the CDR3 reads CASSMGAPRVNEQFF.

Of note for this clone: The CDR3 extends 3 residues past the end of the read, so its final part is completed from the germline J gene. The chain couples TRBV7-3 to TRBJ2-3, with a tentative D call TRBD2 (6 bases). With 5 bases removed from V and 1 base from J, the gap between germline ends came to 19 bases. CDR3 length: 17 amino acids. CDR1 and CDR2 (germline): SGHTA, FQGTGA. Here the CDR3 reads CASSPNGLSGGTDTQYF. Incomplete CDR3 DNA: TGTGCCAGCAGCCCAAACGGACTATCAGGTGGCACAGATACG. Combining the CDR3 with reference TRBV7-3 and TRBJ2-3 gives the whole variable domain GAGVSQTPSNKVTEKGKYVELRCDPISGHTALYWYRQSLGQGPEFLIYFQGTGAADDSGLPNDRFFAVRPEGSVSTLKIQRTERGDSAVYLCASSPNGLSGGTDTQYFGPGTRLTVL.

For this clone: Read data end 3 residues before the CDR3 end; the end is taken from the germline J gene. This chain uses TRBV30 with TRBJ2-3, with D maybe TRBD2 (6 bases). CDR1 GTSNPN and CDR2 SVGIG come from the germline V gene (reference sequence). Trimming shortened V by 3 bases and J by 6 bases, and 16 bases separated the two germline ends. The length of the CDR3 is 14 residues. The CDR3 reads CAWRAYNLADTQYF. The sequenced part of the CDR3 DNA is TGTGCCTGGAGGGCGTACAATCTAGCGGATACG. Looking up the rest from reference TRBV30 and TRBJ2-3 gives the full variable domain: SQTIHQWPATLVQPVGSPLSLECTVEGTSNPNLYWYRQAAGRGLQLLFYSVGIGQISSEVPQNLSASRPQDRQFILSSKKLLLSDSGFYLCAWRAYNLADTQYFGPGTRLTVL.

Remarks on this clone: The CDR3 end lies 3 residues beyond the end of the read and is filled in from the germline J gene. This rearrangement joins TRBV19 to TRBJ1-1; TRBD1 matches at 7 bases. The V segment lost 5 bases and the J segment 5 bases; nucleotides outside the gene matches: 8. The V gene's germline CDR1 is LNHDA and CDR2 SQIVND (reference sequence). This CDR3 comprises 14 residues. CDR3 DNA, as far as it was read: TGTGCCAGTAGTGAACAAGGGGGCTTGACTGAA. Its translation is CASSEQGGLTE. The whole CDR3 reads CASSEQGGLTEAFF.

Comments on this clone: With the read ending 3 residues before the CDR3 end, the germline J gene is used to fill in that end. The genes are TRBV20-1 and TRBJ2-5, with TRBD2 identical over 12 bases. The J segment lost 4 bases and the V segment lost 3 bases, leaving 6 bases of the junction unmatched. Per germline, CDR1 DFQATT and CDR2 SNEGSKA (reference sequence). This CDR3 region has 15 residues. The CDR3: CSASLAGGGRETQYF. The DNA read from the CDR3 is TGCAGTGCTAGCCTAGCGGGGGGGGGACGAGAGACC.

With regard to this clone: The CDR3 goes on 3 residues after the read ends, and that part is filled in from the germline J gene. The V call is TRBV18, the J call TRBJ2-3; D is possibly TRBD1 (6 bases). The CDR3 extends over 15 amino acids. The germline CDR1 and CDR2 sequences are KGHSH and LQKENI. Trimming stripped 1 base from V and 0 bases from J, with 8 bases between. Partial CDR3 DNA: TGTGCCAGCTCACCACGAGGGGGTAGCACAGATACG. Translation: CASSPRGGSTDT. The whole CDR3 is CASSPRGGSTDTQYF.

As for this clone: The CDR3 end lies 3 residues beyond the end of the read and is filled in from the germline J gene. The chain has TRBV20-1 and TRBJ2-7; D gene uncertain. This CDR3 region has 14 residues. V was shortened by 0 bases and J by 2 bases, with 11 bases between the two germline ends. From germline, CDR1 is DFQATT and CDR2 SNEGSKA (reference sequence). The CDR3 bases that were read are TGCAGTGCTAGAGATCTTGCGGAGCCCTACGAG. Translation: CSARDLAEPYE. The CDR3 in full is CSARDLAEPYEQYF.